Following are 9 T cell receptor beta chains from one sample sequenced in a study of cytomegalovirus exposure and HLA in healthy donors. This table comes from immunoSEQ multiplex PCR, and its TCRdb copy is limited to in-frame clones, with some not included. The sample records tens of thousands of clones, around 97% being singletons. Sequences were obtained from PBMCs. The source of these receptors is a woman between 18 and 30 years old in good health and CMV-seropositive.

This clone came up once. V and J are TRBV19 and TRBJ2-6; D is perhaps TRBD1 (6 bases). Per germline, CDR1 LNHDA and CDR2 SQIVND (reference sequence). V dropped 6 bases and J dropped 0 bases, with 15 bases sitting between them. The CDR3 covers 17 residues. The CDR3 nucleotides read TGTGCCAGTAGCACCGGGACAACTAGCTCTGGGGCCAACGTCCTGACTTTC. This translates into CASSTGTTSSGANVLTF.

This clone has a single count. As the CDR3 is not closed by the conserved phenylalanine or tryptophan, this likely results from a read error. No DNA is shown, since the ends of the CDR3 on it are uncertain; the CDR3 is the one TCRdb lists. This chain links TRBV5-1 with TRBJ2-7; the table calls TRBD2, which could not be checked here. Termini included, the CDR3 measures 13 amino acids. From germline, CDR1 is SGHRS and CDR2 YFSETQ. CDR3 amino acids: CASSLAGSGRALI.

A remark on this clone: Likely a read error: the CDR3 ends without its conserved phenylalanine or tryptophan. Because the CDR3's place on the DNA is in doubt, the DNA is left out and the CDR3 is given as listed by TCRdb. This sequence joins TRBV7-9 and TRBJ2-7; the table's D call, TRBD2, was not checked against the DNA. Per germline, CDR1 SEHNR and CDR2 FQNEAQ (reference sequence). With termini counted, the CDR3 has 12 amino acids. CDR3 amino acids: CASSFLTGLAVR.

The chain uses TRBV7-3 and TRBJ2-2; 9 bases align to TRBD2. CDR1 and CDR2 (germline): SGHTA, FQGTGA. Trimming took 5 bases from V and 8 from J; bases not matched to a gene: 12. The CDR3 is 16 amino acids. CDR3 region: CASSPESGRPGGELFF. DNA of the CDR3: TGTGCCAGCAGCCCGGAGAGCGGGAGGCCCGGAGGGGAGCTGTTTTTT.

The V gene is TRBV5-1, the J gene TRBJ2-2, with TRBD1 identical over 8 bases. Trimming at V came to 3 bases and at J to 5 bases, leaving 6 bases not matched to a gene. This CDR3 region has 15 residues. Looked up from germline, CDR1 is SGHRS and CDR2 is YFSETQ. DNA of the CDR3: TGCGCCAGCAGCTCCACAGGGGGAGAAACCGGGGAGCTGTTTTTT. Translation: CASSSTGGETGELFF.

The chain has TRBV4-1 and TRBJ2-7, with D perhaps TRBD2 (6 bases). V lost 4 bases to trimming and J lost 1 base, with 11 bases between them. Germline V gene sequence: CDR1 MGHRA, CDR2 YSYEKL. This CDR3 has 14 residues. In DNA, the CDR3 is TGCGCCAGCAGCCGACCCGGGAGTTCCTACGAGCAGTACTTC. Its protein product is CASSRPGSSYEQYF.

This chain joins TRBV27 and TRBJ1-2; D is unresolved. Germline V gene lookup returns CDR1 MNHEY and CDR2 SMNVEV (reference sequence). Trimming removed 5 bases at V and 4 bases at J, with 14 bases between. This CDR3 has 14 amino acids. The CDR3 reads CASSLGIPIYGYTF. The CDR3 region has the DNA TGTGCCAGCAGTCTCGGGATTCCCATCTATGGCTACACCTTC.

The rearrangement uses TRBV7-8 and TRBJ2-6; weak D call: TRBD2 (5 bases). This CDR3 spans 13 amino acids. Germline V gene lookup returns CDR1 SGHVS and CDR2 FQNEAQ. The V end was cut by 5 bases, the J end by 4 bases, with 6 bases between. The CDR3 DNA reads TGTGCCAGCAGCCAGCGGGGGGCCAACGTCCTGACTTTC. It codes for CASSQRGANVLTF.

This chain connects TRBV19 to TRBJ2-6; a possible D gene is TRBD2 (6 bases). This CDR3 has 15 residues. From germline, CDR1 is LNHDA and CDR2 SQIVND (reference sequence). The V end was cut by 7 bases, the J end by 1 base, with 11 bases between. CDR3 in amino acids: CASTFGGSGANVLTF. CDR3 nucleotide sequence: TGTGCCAGTACTTTCGGAGGGTCTGGGGCCAACGTCCTGACTTTC.